In this sample, the clone carrying this TCR beta chain turned up a few times. Using a J-beta primer mix together with a sample-barcoded 5' primer, a second PCR was run for roughly 7 to 11 cycles. Each cDNA molecule was tagged by a template-switch adaptor that had 12 random nucleotides. TCRdb used MiXCR to reprocess the 5' RACE reads, holding one entry per CDR3 protein. The sample comprises 1.5 million to 2 million distinct CDR3 sequences, approximately 50% of which are singletons, and more than 2% rests with the top ten. The germline V and J ends were trimmed by 5 bases and 4 bases, with 11 bases remaining between them. The germline V gene encodes CDR1 PRHDT and CDR2 FYEKMQ (reference sequence). CDR3 length: 14 residues. The source of the sample is a study of blood T cells in healthy people across ages.

The receptor's source is a woman in her thirties or forties in good health. The specimen sequenced was blood. The chain uses TRBV13 and TRBJ2-2; D not resolved. This CDR3 reads CASSQNVVTGELFF. The CDR3 DNA is TGTGCCAGCAGCCAGAATGTAGTCACCGGGGAGCTGTTTTTT.